Each of the 31 T cell receptor beta chains below was sequenced from the same sample in a study of blood T cells in healthy people across ages. PCR was performed a second time for roughly 7 to 12 cycles using a sample-barcoded 5' primer and a J-beta primer mix. TCRdb itself ran the 5' RACE reads through MiXCR, one entry per CDR3 protein. This sample has roughly 800,000 distinct CDR3 sequences; more than 45% occur once, and the top ten carry 22%. What was sequenced was blood. The source is a man aged 25 to 40 in good health.

The chain employs TRBV30 and TRBJ2-1; no firm D call. CDR3 size: 12 residues. V was cut by 0 bases and J by 7 bases, with 7 bases left in between. Germline V lookup: CDR1 GTSNPN, CDR2 SVGIG (reference sequence). DNA of the CDR3: TGTGCCTGGAGTGTACGTTGGAATGAGCAGTTCTTC. Translation gives CAWSVRWNEQFF.

The chain uses TRBV10-3 and TRBJ2-7, with D maybe TRBD2 (5 bases). CDR1 and CDR2 from the germline V gene are ENHRY and SYGVKD. V was shortened by 10 bases and J by 4 bases, with 17 bases between the two germline ends. CDR3 length: 13 amino acids. This CDR3 reads CATGKDGEYEQYF. DNA for the CDR3: TGTGCCACCGGGAAGGACGGAGAATACGAGCAGTACTTC.

V is TRBV20-1 and J is TRBJ2-1; tentative D call: TRBD1 (6 bases). The V and J ends lost 1 base and 12 bases respectively, with 25 bases between them. In germline, CDR1 is DFQATT, CDR2 SNEGSKA (reference sequence). The CDR3 extends over 16 amino acids. As DNA, the CDR3 is TGCAGTGCTAGAGTTTGGGCAGGGGACGGACCAGCAAGGCAGTTCTTC. Translation gives CSARVWAGDGPARQFF.

J is TRBJ1-1 and V is TRBV29-1; unclear D gene. Trimming took off 3 bases at V and 8 bases at J, with 10 bases between the two ends. Germline V lookup: CDR1 SQVTM, CDR2 ANQGSEA. This CDR3 has 11 amino acids. CDR3 sequence: CSVEKALEAFF. The CDR3 nucleotides read TGCAGCGTTGAGAAGGCGTTGGAAGCTTTCTTT. The full variable domain, in which reference TRBV29-1 and TRBJ1-1 provide the parts outside the CDR3, is SAVISQKPSRDICQRGTSLTIQCQVDSQVTMMFWYRQQPGQSLTLIATANQGSEATYESGFVIDKFPISRPNLTFSTLTVSNMSPEDSSIYLCSVEKALEAFFGQGTRLTVV.

This clonotype was seen only a few times. The chain recombines TRBV15 with TRBJ1-5; possibly TRBD1 for D (5 bases). Between the trimmed V and J ends, which lost 8 bases and 3 bases, there was a span of 11 bases. The CDR3 extends over 13 amino acids. CDR1 is LNHNV and CDR2 is YYDKDF in the germline V gene (reference sequence). CDR3: CATSGRHNQPQHF. The CDR3 DNA is TGTGCCACCTCAGGGCGGCACAATCAGCCCCAGCATTTT. Together with reference TRBV15 and TRBJ1-5, the CDR3 gives the full variable domain: DAMVIQNPRYQVTQFGKPVTLSCSQTLNHNVMYWYQQKSSQAPKLLFHYYDKDFNNEADTPDNFQSRRPNTSFCFLDIRSPGLGDTAMYLCATSGRHNQPQHFGDGTRLSIL.

Points on this clonotype: Compared with germline, one end of the junction differs, possibly owing to a read error. This chain uses TRBV4-1 with TRBJ2-4; the D gene is possibly TRBD2 (5 bases). This CDR3 contains 13 residues. In germline, CDR1 is MGHRA, CDR2 YSYEKL. The chain's CDR3 is CASGQEGSDIQYF. In DNA form, the CDR3 reads TGCGCCAGCGGCCAAGAGGGATCGGACATTCAGTACTTC.

This clonotype was found a few times. This rearrangement joins TRBV9 to TRBJ2-5, with unresolved D. Germline V gene lookup returns CDR1 SGDLS and CDR2 YYNGEE. Between the trimmed V and J ends, which lost 7 bases and 2 bases, there was a span of 15 bases. This CDR3 has 14 residues. The CDR3 DNA is TGTGCCAGCGGCCCGAGTGACCGACAAGAGACCCAGTACTTC. This gives the protein CASGPSDRQETQYF.

The chain recombines TRBV20-1 with TRBJ2-7; unclear D gene. Germline CDR1 is DFQATT and CDR2 is SNEGSKA (reference sequence). V was trimmed by 3 bases and J by 7 bases, leaving 13 bases between them. This CDR3 spans 12 amino acids. This CDR3 is CSASPDVREQYF. CDR3 sequence (DNA): TGCAGTGCTAGCCCCGACGTGAGGGAGCAGTACTTC.

The V gene is TRBV27, the J gene TRBJ2-5; no clear D gene. TRBJ2-7 matches the DNA end more closely, so the J call is doubtful. There are 13 residues in the CDR3. Per the germline V gene, CDR1 is MNHEY and CDR2 is SMNVEV (reference sequence). For the CDR3, the DNA is TGTGCCAGCAGTGTATTAGACTCTGGCGAGCAGTACTTC. The encoded protein is CASSVLDSGEQYF.

The chain recombines TRBV20-1 with TRBJ2-4; D perhaps matches TRBD1 (5 bases). The DNA end is more similar to TRBJ2-7, so the J call may be wrong. CDR3 size: 13 residues. The germline V gene encodes CDR1 DFQATT and CDR2 SNEGSKA (reference sequence). The chain's CDR3 is CSARDSQGHEQYF. CDR3 nucleotides: TGCAGTGCTAGAGATAGCCAGGGCCACGAGCAGTACTTC.

The CDR3 loop is CASSLNVGERETQYF. The CDR3 DNA reads TGCGCCAGCAGCTTGAATGTTGGGGAACGGGAGACCCAGTACTTC. This chain uses TRBV5-1 with TRBJ2-5; D is unresolved. With 1 base removed from V and 5 bases from J, the gap between germline ends came to 15 bases. Germline V gives CDR1 SGHRS, CDR2 YFSETQ. The CDR3 contains 15 residues.

This sequence joins TRBV5-1 and TRBJ1-1; unclear D gene. Germline CDR1 and CDR2: SGHRS and YFSETQ. This CDR3 has 13 residues. Trimming shortened V by 7 bases and J by 4 bases, and 14 bases separated the two germline ends. The CDR3 spells CASGVGVGTEAFF. The DNA of the CDR3 is TGCGCCAGCGGCGTTGGGGTCGGCACTGAAGCTTTCTTT.

This rearrangement joins TRBV20-1 to TRBJ2-1, with a possible D match to TRBD2 (6 bases). The CDR3 has 12 residues. Between the trimmed V and J ends, which lost 6 bases and 8 bases, there was a span of 14 bases. The germline gives CDR1 DFQATT, CDR2 SNEGSKA (reference sequence). This CDR3 is CSAERERYEQFF. In DNA, the CDR3 is TGCAGTGCCGAACGGGAGCGGTATGAGCAGTTCTTC.

This chain joins TRBV7-2 and TRBJ2-7; 9 positions agree with TRBD2. Germline V gene lookup returns CDR1 SGHTA and CDR2 FQGNSA. V lost 3 bases and J lost 3; bases outside the gene matches: 3. CDR3 length: 14 residues. The CDR3 here is CASSFTSGLYEQYF. The CDR3 DNA follows: TGTGCCAGCAGCTTTACTAGCGGGCTCTACGAGCAGTACTTC.

This clonotype was counted between two and nine times. This chain links TRBV20-1 with TRBJ2-1; TRBD2 is a possible D gene (7 bases). The V end lost 5 bases, the J end lost 9 bases, and 17 bases lay between the germline ends. Germline CDR1 and CDR2: DFQATT and SNEGSKA (reference sequence). This CDR3 comprises 13 residues. The CDR3 coding sequence is TGCAGTGCTGGGGGGGGGCGGGATACTGAGCAGTTCTTC. This gives the protein CSAGGGRDTEQFF.

The chain is built from TRBV29-1 and TRBJ2-5; D remains unclear. Trimming removed 8 bases from V and 4 bases from J, with 11 bases in between. There are 11 residues in the CDR3. Germline V gene data show CDR1 as SQVTM and CDR2 as ANQGSEA. For the CDR3, the DNA is TGCAGCCCGCGACTCGGAGAGACCCAGTACTTC. Translation gives CSPRLGETQYF.

The CDR3 DNA follows: TGTGCCAGCAGCTTAACCCTCGCGACAGGGCCAGATACGCAGTATTTT. Its translation: CASSLTLATGPDTQYF. The chain has TRBV7-3 and TRBJ2-3, with 7 bases matching TRBD1. The CDR3 is 16 amino acids. Germline CDR1 SGHTA, CDR2 FQGTGA. Losses at the gene ends were 0 bases for V and 4 bases for J; bases not matched to a gene: 7.

The chain links TRBV14 to TRBJ2-1; D is ambiguous. Deletions cut 4 bases from V and 1 base from J, with 8 bases between. The CDR3 spans 14 residues. Germline assignment: CDR1 SGHDN and CDR2 FVKESK. The CDR3 nucleotides read TGTGCCAGCAGCCCCCAGAGGTCCTACAATGAGCAGTTCTTC. It encodes CASSPQRSYNEQFF.

This clonotype occurred a few times. The chain employs TRBV5-1 and TRBJ1-1, with D unclear. V was shortened by 1 base and J by 5 bases, with 9 bases between the two germline ends. CDR1 and CDR2 from the germline V gene are SGHRS and YFSETQ. This CDR3 contains 13 residues. The CDR3 DNA sequence: TGCGCCAGCAGCTTGAAGTTTGGGACTGAAGCTTTCTTT. It is translated as CASSLKFGTEAFF. The full variable domain, in which reference TRBV5-1 and TRBJ1-1 provide the parts outside the CDR3, is KAGVTQTPRYLIKTRGQQVTLSCSPISGHRSVSWYQQTPGQGLQFLFEYFSETQRNKGNFPGRFSGRQFSNSRSEMNVSTLELGDSALYLCASSLKFGTEAFFGQGTRLTVV.

This rearrangement joins TRBV10-1 to TRBJ1-1; D possibly corresponds to TRBD1 (5 bases). This CDR3 region has 13 residues. Germline V gene lookup returns CDR1 WNHNN and CDR2 SYGVQD (reference sequence). V was shortened by 4 bases and J by 3 bases, with 9 bases between the two germline ends. CDR3 region: CASSAQEDTEAFF. The DNA of the CDR3 is TGCGCCAGCAGTGCACAGGAGGACACTGAAGCTTTCTTT.

This clonotype was recorded once. This chain joins TRBV20-1 and TRBJ1-6; D call uncertain. This CDR3 is built from 17 residues. Trimming took 1 base from V and 1 from J, leaving 14 bases between them. The germline V gene has CDR1 DFQATT and CDR2 SNEGSKA (reference sequence). CDR3 sequence (DNA): TGCAGTGCTAGAGTCAAGCTGGGAGGGTCCTATAATTCACCCCTCCACTTT. This encodes CSARVKLGGSYNSPLHF.

The V and J genes are TRBV30 and TRBJ1-5; 7 bases map to TRBD1. CDR3 size: 15 residues. V dropped 4 bases and J dropped 3; count of bases not matched to a gene: 9. From germline, CDR1 is GTSNPN and CDR2 SVGIG (reference sequence). The CDR3 sequence is CAWNNRQGTNQPQHF. The DNA for the CDR3 is TGTGCCTGGAACAATAGACAGGGCACCAATCAGCCCCAGCATTTT.

The V gene is TRBV6-2 or TRBV6-3, the J gene TRBJ1-2, with 10 bases lining up with TRBD1. V lost 6 bases, J lost 0 bases, and 7 bases stayed unmatched. The germline CDR1 and CDR2 sequences are MNHEY and SVGEGT. CDR3 size: 16 residues. CDR3 coding DNA: TGTGCCAGCAGACCGACAGGGGGCTCAGCTAACTATGGCTACACCTTC. The encoded protein is CASRPTGGSANYGYTF.

V and J are TRBV21-1 and TRBJ2-5; whether TRBD2, the table's D call, matches the DNA was not checked. TRBV21-1 is recorded as a pseudogene. The CDR3 is 15 amino acids. In DNA, the CDR3 is TGTGCCAGCAGCTCGCAGCGGGGGGGCCAAGAGACCCAGTACTTC. Amino acids: CASSSQRGGQETQYF.

This clonotype has a single count. This rearrangement joins TRBV12-3 or TRBV12-4 to TRBJ2-5, with unresolved D. There are 14 residues in the CDR3. V was pared by 2 bases and J by 3 bases, with 10 bases between. CDR3 in amino acids: CASSLLRSEETQYF. The CDR3, as DNA: TGTGCCAGCAGTTTACTCAGATCCGAAGAGACCCAGTACTTC.

The V gene is TRBV29-1, the J gene TRBJ2-1; D might be TRBD2 (5 bases). The V gene's germline CDR1 is SQVTM and CDR2 ANQGSEA. The CDR3 runs to 15 residues. V was pared by 3 bases and J by 15 bases, with 27 bases between. The CDR3 DNA reads as TGCAGCGTTGATGCGGCTAGCACGACCCTAGGAGGTCTGTTCTTC. Translated: CSVDAASTTLGGLFF.

The rearrangement uses TRBV7-7 and TRBJ2-7; 8 bases are a match to TRBD2. Near its end, the DNA agrees better with TRBJ2-5, so the J call may be wrong. The CDR3 sequence is 16 residues long. Germline-derived CDR1 and CDR2 are SSHAT and FNYEAQ (reference sequence). As DNA, the CDR3 is TGTGCCAGCAGCCCCAATAGCGGGGCTACGGAAGAGACCCAGTACTTC. It specifies CASSPNSGATEETQYF.

The rearrangement joins TRBV11-2 to TRBJ2-4, with no clear D. The J call is doubtful: the DNA matches TRBJ2-7 better. Looked up from germline, CDR1 is SGHAT and CDR2 is FQNNGV. The CDR3 is made up of 13 amino acids. CDR3 amino acids: CASSSISATEQYF. The CDR3 DNA reads as TGTGCCAGCAGCTCAATCTCTGCTACCGAGCAGTACTTC.

The chain recombines TRBV20-1 with TRBJ2-3; D gene unclear. The germline CDR1 and CDR2 sequences are DFQATT and SNEGSKA (reference sequence). There are 15 residues in the CDR3. The V gene lost 5 bases and the J gene lost 2 bases, with 17 bases spanning the gap. CDR3 DNA: TGCAGTGCTGTCAGTTACCCCCGATCCACAGATACGCAGTATTTT. Its protein is CSAVSYPRSTDTQYF.

The chain combines TRBV7-9 with TRBJ2-6, with a tentative D call TRBD1 (6 bases). The germline V gene has CDR1 SEHNR and CDR2 FQNEAQ (reference sequence). This CDR3 is built from 13 residues. V was cut by 10 bases and J by 4 bases, with 11 bases left in between. Here the CDR3 reads CAMTGYGANVLTF. In DNA form, the CDR3 reads TGTGCCATGACAGGTTACGGGGCCAACGTCCTGACTTTC.

The CDR3 region has the DNA TGCGCCAGCAGCTCCGACAGTAACACCGGGGAGCTGTTTTTT. Encoded protein: CASSSDSNTGELFF. This chain joins TRBV5-1 and TRBJ2-2; possibly TRBD1 for D (5 bases). Germline lookup yields CDR1 SGHRS and CDR2 YFSETQ. The V gene lost 3 bases and the J gene lost 2 bases, with 8 bases spanning the gap. The CDR3 has 14 amino acids.